What follows describes a single T cell receptor beta chain. What it binds is unknown. TCRdb recomputed calls from the reads with MiXCR, one row per CDR3 protein. Counted here are about 130,000 distinct CDR3 sequences, 32% occurring once; the ten biggest clones make up about 52%. This record comes from a study of T cell repertoires in cytomegalovirus infection. The V and J ends lost 8 bases and 3 bases respectively, with 11 bases between them. The length of the CDR3 is 13 residues. Germline V gene lookup returns CDR1 SGHTA and CDR2 FQGNSA. The rearrangement links TRBV7-2 to TRBJ2-1, with D unclear. The material sequenced was CD8+ T cells from cultured PBMCs, taken from culture after CMV antigen stimulation. The receptor was derived from a human donor in good health (CMV status not recorded). Some clones in this sample may be carry-over from other donors' samples. For the CDR3, the DNA is TGTGCCAGCGTCCCCGACAACTACAATGAGCAGTTCTTC. Translation: CASVPDNYNEQFF.